This TCR beta chain originates from a study of CD8 T cells in ankylosing spondylitis. A single record per CDR3 protein comes from TCRdb applying MiXCR to the 5' RACE reads. The data hold under 170,000 distinct CDR3 sequences, with 40% to 50% observed a single time. V lost 3 bases, J lost 6 bases, and 6 bases lay in between. Germline loops: CDR1 MRHNA, CDR2 SNTAGT. CDR3 length equals 11 residues. The sequence derives from a male donor with ankylosing spondylitis. Material: synovial fluid, either unsorted or a sorted T cell fraction (not recorded which). V and J are TRBV6-4 and TRBJ2-7; D unresolved. This CDR3 reads CASSEDFEQYF. CDR3 nucleotides: TGTGCCAGCAGTGAAGATTTCGAGCAGTACTTC.